This T cell receptor beta chain was captured by sequencing in a study of T cell clonotyping in hematopoietic cell transplantation. As to time point: recipient sample about 28 days before transplant, after cytoreduction. Here immunoSEQ multiplex PCR was the method, and the copy in TCRdb shows in-frame clones only, minus some. Of approximately 46,000 clones listed, 86% are singletons. Study-wide points: Graft donor and pretransplant recipient Inverse Simpson Index values predicted broader posttransplant TCR diversity.

V was pared by 5 bases and J by 3 bases, with 8 bases of the junction left unmatched. This CDR3 is built from 16 residues. Germline CDR1 is SGHAT and CDR2 is FQDESV (reference sequence). This clone was observed once. What it recognizes is unknown. The sequences come from peripheral blood mononuclear cells, collected before stem cell transplant. The receptor's source is a man between 60 and 70 years old with biphenotypic leukemia. Some clones in this sample may be carry-over from other donors' samples. The V gene is TRBV11-1, the J gene TRBJ2-3; TRBD1 matches 10 bases. CDR3 DNA: TGTGCCAGCAGCGACTCCCGGGACAGGGGAACAGATACGCAGTATTTT. Protein sequence: CASSDSRDRGTDTQYF. Full variable domain (outside the CDR3, taken from reference TRBV11-1 and TRBJ2-3): EAEVAQSPRYKITEKSQAVAFWCDPISGHATLYWYRQILGQGPELLVQFQDESVVDDSQLPKDRFSAERLKGVDSTLKIQPAELGDSAMYLCASSDSRDRGTDTQYFGPGTRLTVL.